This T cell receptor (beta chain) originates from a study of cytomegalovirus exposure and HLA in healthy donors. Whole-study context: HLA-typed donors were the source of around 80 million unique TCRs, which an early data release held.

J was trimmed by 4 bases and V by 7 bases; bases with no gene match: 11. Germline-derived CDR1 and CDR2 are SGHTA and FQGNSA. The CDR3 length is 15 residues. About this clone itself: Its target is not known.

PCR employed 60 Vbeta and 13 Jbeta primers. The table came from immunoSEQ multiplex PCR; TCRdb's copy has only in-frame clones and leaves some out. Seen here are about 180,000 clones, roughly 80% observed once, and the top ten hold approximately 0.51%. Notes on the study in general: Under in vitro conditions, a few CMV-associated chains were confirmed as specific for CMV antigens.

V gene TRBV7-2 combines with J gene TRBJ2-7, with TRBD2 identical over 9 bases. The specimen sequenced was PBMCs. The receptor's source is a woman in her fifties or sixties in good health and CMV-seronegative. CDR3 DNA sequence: TGTGCCAGCACCCCGACAGCGGGGGGCCCTTACGAGCAGTACTTC. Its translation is CASTPTAGGPYEQYF.